This T cell receptor (beta chain) comes out of a study of T cell changes during pregnancy in multiple sclerosis. The CDR3 has 19 amino acids. Germline V CDR1 and CDR2: SGHRS, YFSETQ. V lost 2 bases to trimming and J lost 0 bases; unmatched junction nucleotides: 11. Clones were read by immunoSEQ multiplex PCR, and TCRdb kept only the in-frame ones, dropping some. In the table there are about 40,000 clones, 75% to 95% of which are singletons. The starting material was CD4+ T cells from peripheral blood mononuclear cells, obtained in the second trimester of pregnancy. The chain uses TRBV5-1 and TRBJ2-7; 13 nucleotides line up with TRBD2. The clonotype was recovered from a female donor in good health, enrolled as a control in a pregnancy study. The CDR3 DNA reads TGCGCCAGCAGCTTCTTCGGGACTAGCGGGGCCGCCTTCTCCTACGAGCAGTACTTC. This sequence encodes CASSFFGTSGAAFSYEQYF.